The 26 T cell receptor beta chains listed next were all sequenced from one sample in a study of cytomegalovirus exposure and HLA in healthy donors. It was with 60 Vbeta and 13 Jbeta primers that the PCR ran. This table comes from immunoSEQ multiplex PCR, and its TCRdb copy is limited to in-frame clones, with some not included. The sample consists of 200,000 to 300,000 clones, 82% of them appearing once. Source material: PBMCs. The receptors were gathered from a woman between 40 and 55 years old in good health and CMV-seropositive.

The chain recombines TRBV5-1 with TRBJ2-2; TRBD2 matches 7 bases. This CDR3 comprises 14 residues. V lost 0 bases to trimming and J lost 6 bases; unmatched junction nucleotides: 2. CDR1 is SGHRS and CDR2 is YFSETQ in the germline V gene. This chain's CDR3 is CASSLGLAPGELFF. The DNA for the CDR3 is TGCGCCAGCAGCTTGGGACTAGCTCCCGGGGAGCTGTTTTTT.

The V gene is TRBV25-1, the J gene TRBJ2-7; tentative D call: TRBD2 (6 bases). V lost 3 bases and J 2 bases, leaving 14 bases between the germline ends. The CDR3 runs 15 residues. In germline, CDR1 is MGHDK, CDR2 SYGVNS. For the CDR3, the DNA is TGTGCCAGCAGTGACGGTGGAGGGCCGACCTACGAGCAGTACTTC. Translating gives CASSDGGGPTYEQYF.

The J gene is TRBJ2-7, the V gene TRBV11-3, with a weak D call TRBD1 (6 bases). This CDR3 has 13 residues. Germline CDR1 and CDR2: SGHNT and YENEEA. Trimming stripped 5 bases from V and 2 bases from J, with 10 bases between. The CDR3 protein is CASSADRPYEQYF. CDR3 nucleotide sequence: TGTGCCAGCAGCGCCGACAGGCCCTACGAGCAGTACTTC.

In its sample, this clone was seen once. The chain couples TRBV6-5 to TRBJ2-2; 10 bases agree with TRBD1. Germline V gives CDR1 MNHEY, CDR2 SVGAGI. The CDR3 is made up of 15 amino acids. The V and J ends lost 6 bases and 5 bases, in that order; junction bases with no gene match: 6. The CDR3, as DNA: TGTGCCAGCAGAGTTGACAGGGGGCGAACCGGGGAGCTGTTTTTT. Translating gives CASRVDRGRTGELFF.

The chain has TRBV14 and TRBJ1-3; D gene unclear. Germline CDR1 is SGHDN and CDR2 is FVKESK. Trimming stripped 0 bases from V and 0 bases from J, with 9 bases between. This CDR3 has 16 residues. CDR3 DNA: TGTGCCAGCAGCCAAGACCTTCTACTCTCTGGAAACACCATATATTTT. It yields the protein CASSQDLLLSGNTIYF.

As DNA, the CDR3 is TGTGCCAGCAGTGAACAGACAGGGGCTACCTACGAGCAGTACTTC. This sequence encodes CASSEQTGATYEQYF. The J gene is TRBJ2-7, the V gene TRBV2, with TRBD1 matching over 8 bases. This CDR3 spans 15 amino acids. Germline-derived CDR1 and CDR2 are SNHLY and FYNNEI. V lost 2 bases and J lost 2; bases outside the gene matches: 5.

This chain links TRBV9 with TRBJ2-7, with TRBD1 as a possible D gene (6 bases). Germline V CDR1 and CDR2: SGDLS, YYNGEE. This CDR3 has 15 residues. Trimming removed 3 bases at V and 7 bases at J, with 20 bases between. The CDR3 reads CASSGTGHPSGEQYF. CDR3 sequence (DNA): TGTGCCAGCAGCGGGACGGGACACCCGTCTGGGGAGCAGTACTTC.

V usage is TRBV5-1 and J usage is TRBJ2-3, with 11 positions matching TRBD2. This CDR3 has 16 amino acids. Germline trimming cut 5 bases from V and 4 bases from J; bases unmatched to any gene: 9. Germline CDR1 SGHRS, CDR2 YFSETQ. CDR3 sequence reads: CASSHRLAGGADTQYF. The CDR3 bases are TGCGCCAGCAGTCACAGATTAGCGGGAGGGGCAGATACGCAGTATTTT.

This clone was seen a single time. The chain carries TRBV5-1 and TRBJ1-1; D gene ambiguous. Germline-derived CDR1 and CDR2 are SGHRS and YFSETQ. The CDR3 runs 16 residues. V lost 3 bases to trimming and J lost 6 bases, with 21 bases between them. Written as DNA, the CDR3 is TGCGCCAGCAGCTCAAGACAATCCGCATCGGTTTCTGAAGCTTTCTTT. Translating it yields CASSSRQSASVSEAFF.

This chain joins TRBV9 and TRBJ2-1, with TRBD2 matching 9 bases. CDR1 and CDR2 from the germline V gene are SGDLS and YYNGEE. V was pared by 7 bases and J by 9 bases, with 11 bases of the junction left unmatched. CDR3 size: 14 residues. As DNA, the CDR3 is TGTGCCAGCTCCCTAGGACTAGCGAACAGTGAGCAGTTCTTC. It yields the protein CASSLGLANSEQFF.

The rearrangement links TRBV11-2 to TRBJ2-7, with 7 bases lining up with TRBD1. The germline gives CDR1 SGHAT, CDR2 FQNNGV. The CDR3 is made up of 13 amino acids. With 4 bases clipped from V and 6 bases from J, the junction kept 6 bases outside the gene matches. The CDR3 is CASSSPTGSEQYF. In DNA, the CDR3 is TGTGCCAGCAGCTCTCCGACAGGGAGCGAGCAGTACTTC.

The J gene is TRBJ2-6, the V gene TRBV30; perhaps TRBD1 as D (6 bases). Between the trimmed V and J ends, which lost 2 bases and 2 bases, there was a span of 10 bases. This CDR3 is 15 amino acids long. Germline CDR1 is GTSNPN and CDR2 is SVGIG (reference sequence). CDR3 amino acids: CAWSTGNPGANVLTF. In nucleotides, the CDR3 is TGTGCCTGGAGTACAGGGAATCCTGGGGCCAACGTCCTGACTTTC.

This clone has only one observation. The V call is TRBV28, the J call TRBJ2-7; 12 nucleotides agree with TRBD2. Germline trimming cut 5 bases from V and 0 bases from J; bases unmatched to any gene: 5. Germline-derived CDR1 and CDR2 are MDHEN and SYDVKM. CDR3 size: 16 residues. CDR3 coding DNA: TGTGCCAGCAGTCTCACGACTAGCGGGAGCTCCTACGAGCAGTACTTC. The encoded protein is CASSLTTSGSSYEQYF.

A few counts support this clone. This chain connects TRBV5-1 to TRBJ2-5, with 9 bases that match TRBD2. The end of the DNA is better explained by TRBJ2-7, so the J call may be wrong. Germline lookup yields CDR1 SGHRS and CDR2 YFSETQ. The CDR3 spans 16 residues. CDR3 region: CASSWATSGIPYEQYF. CDR3 bases: TGCGCCAGCAGCTGGGCGACTAGCGGAATCCCATACGAGCAGTACTTC.

J is TRBJ2-3 and V is TRBV11-3; D possibly corresponds to TRBD1 (5 bases). The CDR3 is 15 residues long. In germline, CDR1 is SGHNT, CDR2 YENEEA. The germline V and J ends were trimmed by 1 base and 4 bases, with 12 bases remaining between them. The CDR3 DNA follows: TGTGCCAGCAGCTTAGGACAGAGCGACTCAGATACGCAGTATTTT. Protein sequence: CASSLGQSDSDTQYF.

This chain uses TRBV7-2 with TRBJ1-1, with D tentatively TRBD1 (6 bases). Trimming shortened V by 4 bases and J by 5 bases, and 14 bases separated the two germline ends. The CDR3 length is 14 residues. CDR1 is SGHTA, CDR2 FQGNSA, per germline. As DNA, the CDR3 is TGTGCCAGCAGCTCTGGGGGGGGCATTACTGAAGCTTTCTTT. Its translation: CASSSGGGITEAFF.

The rearrangement joins TRBV12-5 to TRBJ1-2; D is undetermined. CDR3 length: 13 amino acids. The ends were cut back, 9 bases at V and 7 bases at J, with 18 bases in the middle. Germline-derived CDR1 and CDR2 are LGHNT and FRNRAP. The CDR3 protein is CASRADNLGGYTF. For the CDR3, the DNA is TGTGCTAGCCGCGCCGACAATTTGGGTGGCTACACCTTC.

The chain carries TRBV20-1 and TRBJ2-3; D remains unclear. CDR1 DFQATT and CDR2 SNEGSKA come from the germline V gene (reference sequence). The CDR3 contains 11 residues. V lost 3 bases and J 5 bases, leaving 6 bases between the germline ends. DNA for the CDR3: TGCAGTGCTAGTCCCCAAGATACGCAGTATTTT. Translation: CSASPQDTQYF.

The rearrangement links TRBV5-4 to TRBJ2-1; D not resolved. CDR3 size: 12 residues. The germline gives CDR1 SGHNT, CDR2 YYREEE (reference sequence). The V and J ends lost 0 bases and 8 bases respectively, with 6 bases between them. CDR3 protein: CASSLGLYEQFF. In nucleotides, the CDR3 is TGTGCCAGCAGCTTGGGTCTCTATGAGCAGTTCTTC.

V usage is TRBV7-9 and J usage is TRBJ1-2; a possible D gene is TRBD1 (6 bases). CDR3 length: 12 residues. Germline V gene data show CDR1 as SEHNR and CDR2 as FQNEAQ (reference sequence). V was pared by 4 bases and J by 7 bases, with 10 bases between. The CDR3 bases are TGTGCCAGCAGCTCACAGGGCGGTGGCTACACCTTC. Residues: CASSSQGGGYTF.

The chain links TRBV9 to TRBJ2-3; D may be TRBD2 (6 bases). The CDR3 spans 15 residues. With 1 base removed from V and 2 bases from J, the gap between germline ends came to 11 bases. Germline CDR1 SGDLS, CDR2 YYNGEE. CDR3 DNA sequence: TGTGCCAGCAGCGTATCGGACTACCCCACAGATACGCAGTATTTT. This encodes CASSVSDYPTDTQYF.

In DNA, the CDR3 is TGTGCCAGCAGCCAGGGACAAGAAGCTAACTATGGCTACACCTTC. This translates into CASSQGQEANYGYTF. The chain combines TRBV7-2 with TRBJ1-2; the D gene is possibly TRBD1 (6 bases). V dropped 5 bases and J dropped 0 bases, with 13 bases sitting between them. The CDR3 is made up of 15 amino acids. Per germline, CDR1 SGHTA and CDR2 FQGNSA.

The chain combines TRBV2 with TRBJ2-5; maybe TRBD2 (5 bases). V dropped 4 bases and J dropped 2 bases, with 14 bases sitting between them. CDR1 and CDR2 from the germline V gene are SNHLY and FYNNEI. CDR3 length: 15 residues. CDR3 sequence reads: CASSAPRGGQETQYF. DNA of the CDR3: TGTGCCAGCAGTGCGCCCCGGGGTGGTCAAGAGACCCAGTACTTC.

The chain links TRBV30 to TRBJ2-2; D possibly corresponds to TRBD1 (5 bases). Per the germline V gene, CDR1 is GTSNPN and CDR2 is SVGIG (reference sequence). V gave up 4 bases and J gave up 13 bases, with 16 bases separating them. This CDR3 comprises 12 residues. The CDR3 protein is CAWTHGQGWLFF. The CDR3 nucleotides are TGTGCCTGGACCCACGGGCAGGGATGGCTGTTTTTT.

In its sample, this clone was seen a few times. The chain links TRBV7-2 to TRBJ1-5; D is unclear. CDR1 is SGHTA and CDR2 is FQGNSA in the germline V gene. This CDR3 is 13 amino acids long. Trimming shortened V by 1 base and J by 7 bases, and 8 bases separated the two germline ends. DNA of the CDR3: TGTGCCAGCAGCTTAGAAGAACGGCAGCCCCAGCATTTT. Its protein is CASSLEERQPQHF.

The rearrangement joins TRBV7-2 to TRBJ2-2; TRBD2 agrees at 8 bases. J gave up 4 bases and V 1 base, and 8 bases lay outside the gene matches. From germline, CDR1 is SGHTA and CDR2 FQGNSA. CDR3 length: 17 amino acids. CDR3 in amino acids: CASSLEPLLAGTGELFF. The CDR3 region has the DNA TGTGCCAGCAGCTTAGAGCCTTTGCTAGCGGGCACCGGGGAGCTGTTTTTT.